The sequence of this T cell receptor beta chain was determined in a study of T-cell reconstitution after alpha-beta-depleted transplantation in children. Trimming removed 6 bases at V and 4 bases at J, with 16 bases between. CDR3 length: 15 residues. Looked up from germline, CDR1 is KGHSH and CDR2 is LQKENI. Library preparation (for TCRbeta) was performed with unique molecular identifiers. TCRdb ran MiXCR on the PCR reads and lists one entry per CDR3 protein. The sample contains some 220,000 distinct CDR3 sequences, roughly a tenth of which appear only once. There are many counts of this clonotype. The source of this sequence is a human donor who donated a stem cell graft to a child with acute lymphoblastic leukemia. The V gene is TRBV18, the J gene TRBJ2-1, with D uncertain. Specimen: PBMCs from the stem cell graft donor, collected from the stem cell graft. This CDR3 reads CASSQSVQSYNEQFF. The CDR3 coding sequence is TGTGCCAGCTCTCAATCGGTACAAAGTTACAATGAGCAGTTCTTC.